This T cell receptor (beta chain) was retrieved from a study of shared clonotypes between healthy human individuals. This CDR3 is built from 12 residues. Germline lookup yields CDR1 GTSNPN and CDR2 SVGIG (reference sequence). V was trimmed by 2 bases and J by 4 bases, leaving 9 bases between them. Libraries were prepared by immunoSEQ multiplex PCR; TCRdb keeps only in-frame clonotypes and omits some of them. The sample holds under 2,000,000 clones, roughly 95% seen once. Naive-designated CD8 cells lacked CD45RO, were positively enriched for CCR7, and omitted terminally differentiated effector memory CD45RA+ cells. Notes on the study in general: Non-shared clonotypes had lower generation probabilities than those shared by all four donors. There were few donors, and this limited the genetic and exposure-history diversity represented. For naive CD4 cells, approximately 5% of clonotypes were shared across a handful of donors.

As to this clone: Its antigen remains unknown.

The receptor was derived from a man aged 18-30 years in good health. V is TRBV30 and J is TRBJ2-7, with D possibly TRBD2 on 5 matching bases. Sample: naive CD8+ T cells sorted from blood. CDR3 sequence reads: CAWSIGGYEQYF. The CDR3, as DNA: TGTGCCTGGAGTATAGGAGGTTACGAGCAGTACTTC.